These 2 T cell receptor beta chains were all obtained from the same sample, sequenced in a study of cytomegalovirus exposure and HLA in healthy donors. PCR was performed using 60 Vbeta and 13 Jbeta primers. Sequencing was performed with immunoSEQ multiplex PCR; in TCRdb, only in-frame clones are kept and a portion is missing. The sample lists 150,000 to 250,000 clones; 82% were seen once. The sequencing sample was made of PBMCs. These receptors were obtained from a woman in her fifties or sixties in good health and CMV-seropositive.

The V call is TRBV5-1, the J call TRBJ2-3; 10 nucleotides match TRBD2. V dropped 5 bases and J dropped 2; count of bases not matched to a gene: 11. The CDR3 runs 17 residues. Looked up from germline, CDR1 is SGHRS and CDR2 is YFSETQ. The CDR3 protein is CASSFSASGSVTDTQYF. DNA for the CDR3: TGCGCCAGCAGTTTTTCCGCTAGCGGGAGCGTCACAGATACGCAGTATTTT.

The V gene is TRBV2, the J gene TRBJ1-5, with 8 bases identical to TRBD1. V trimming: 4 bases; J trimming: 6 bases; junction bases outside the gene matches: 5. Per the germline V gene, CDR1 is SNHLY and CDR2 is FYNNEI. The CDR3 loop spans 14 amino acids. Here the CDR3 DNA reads TGTGCCAGCAGTGGAACAGGGGGGAGTCAGCCCCAGCATTTT. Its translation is CASSGTGGSQPQHF.